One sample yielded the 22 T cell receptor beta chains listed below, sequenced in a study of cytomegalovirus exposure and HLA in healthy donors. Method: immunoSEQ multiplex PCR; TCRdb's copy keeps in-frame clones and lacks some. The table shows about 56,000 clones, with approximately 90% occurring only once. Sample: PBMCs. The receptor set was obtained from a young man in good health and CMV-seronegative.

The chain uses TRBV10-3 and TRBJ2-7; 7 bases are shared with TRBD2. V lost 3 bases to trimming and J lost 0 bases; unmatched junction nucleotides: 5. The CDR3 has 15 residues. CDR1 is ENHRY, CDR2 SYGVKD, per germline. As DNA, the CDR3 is TGTGCCATCAGTGATTTCGCGGGAGACTCCTACGAGCAGTACTTC. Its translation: CAISDFAGDSYEQYF.

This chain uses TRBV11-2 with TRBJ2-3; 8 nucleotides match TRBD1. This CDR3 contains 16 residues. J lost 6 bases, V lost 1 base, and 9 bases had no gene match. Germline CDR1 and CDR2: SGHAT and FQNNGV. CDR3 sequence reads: CASSLVVGQAMDTQYF. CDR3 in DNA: TGTGCCAGCAGCTTAGTGGTGGGACAGGCCATGGATACGCAGTATTTT.

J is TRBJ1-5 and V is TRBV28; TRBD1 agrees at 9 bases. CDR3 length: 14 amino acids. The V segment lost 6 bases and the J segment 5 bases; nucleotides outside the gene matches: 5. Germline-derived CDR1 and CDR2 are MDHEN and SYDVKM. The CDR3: CASSRDRADQPQHF. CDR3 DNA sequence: TGTGCCAGCAGCCGGGACAGGGCGGATCAGCCCCAGCATTTT.

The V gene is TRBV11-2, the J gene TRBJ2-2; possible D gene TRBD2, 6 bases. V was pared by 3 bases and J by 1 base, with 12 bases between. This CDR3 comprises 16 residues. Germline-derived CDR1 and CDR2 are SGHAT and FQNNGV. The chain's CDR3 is CASSLRGGMNTGELFF. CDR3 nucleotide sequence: TGTGCCAGCAGCTTGAGAGGCGGGATGAACACCGGGGAGCTGTTTTTT.

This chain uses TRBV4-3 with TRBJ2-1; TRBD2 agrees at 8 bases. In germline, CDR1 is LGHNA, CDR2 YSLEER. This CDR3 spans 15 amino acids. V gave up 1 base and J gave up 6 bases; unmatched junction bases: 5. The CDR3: CASSQAGGPGNEQFF. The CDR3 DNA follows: TGCGCCAGCAGCCAAGCGGGAGGGCCCGGCAATGAGCAGTTCTTC.

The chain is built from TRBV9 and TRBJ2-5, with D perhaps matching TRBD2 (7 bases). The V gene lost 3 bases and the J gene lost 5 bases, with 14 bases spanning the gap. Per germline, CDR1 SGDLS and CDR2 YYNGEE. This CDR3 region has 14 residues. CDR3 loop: CASSALEGGETQYF. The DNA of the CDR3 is TGTGCCAGCAGCGCATTAGAGGGGGGGGAGACCCAGTACTTC.

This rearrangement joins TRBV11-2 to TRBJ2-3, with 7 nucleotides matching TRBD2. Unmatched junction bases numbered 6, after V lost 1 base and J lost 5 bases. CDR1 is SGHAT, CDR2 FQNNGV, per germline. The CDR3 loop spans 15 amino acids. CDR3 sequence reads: CASSLGTRVIDTQYF. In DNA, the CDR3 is TGTGCCAGCAGCTTAGGGACTAGGGTTATAGATACGCAGTATTTT.

CDR3 bases: TGCGCCAGCAGCGTTGGACTAGTCGGTGAGCAGTTCTTC. Amino acids: CASSVGLVGEQFF. The chain is built from TRBV10-2 and TRBJ2-1; 7 nucleotides match TRBD2. CDR3 length: 13 amino acids. Germline V gene sequence: CDR1 WSHSY, CDR2 SAAADI. J lost 9 bases, V lost 6 bases, and 8 bases had no gene match.

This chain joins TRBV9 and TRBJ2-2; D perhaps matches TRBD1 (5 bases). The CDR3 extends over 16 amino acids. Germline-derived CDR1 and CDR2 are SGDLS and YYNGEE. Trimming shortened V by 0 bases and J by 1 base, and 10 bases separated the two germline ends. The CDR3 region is CASSVGSDMNTGELFF. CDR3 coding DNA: TGTGCCAGCAGCGTAGGATCGGACATGAACACCGGGGAGCTGTTTTTT. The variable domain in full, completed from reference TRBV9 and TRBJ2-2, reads DSGVTQTPKHLITATGQRVTLRCSPRSGDLSVYWYQQSLDQGLQFLIQYYNGEERAKGNILERFSAQQFPDLHSELNLSSLELGDSALYFCASSVGSDMNTGELFFGEGSRLTVL.

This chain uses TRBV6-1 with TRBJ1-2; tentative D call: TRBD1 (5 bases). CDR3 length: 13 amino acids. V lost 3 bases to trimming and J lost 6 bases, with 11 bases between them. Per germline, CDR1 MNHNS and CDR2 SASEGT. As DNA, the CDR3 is TGTGCCAGCAGTGACGGCAGGGATAATGGCTACACCTTC. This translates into CASSDGRDNGYTF.

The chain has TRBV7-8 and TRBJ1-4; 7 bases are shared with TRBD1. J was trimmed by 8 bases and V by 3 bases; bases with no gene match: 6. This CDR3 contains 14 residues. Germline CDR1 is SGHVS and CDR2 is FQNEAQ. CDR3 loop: CASSLDPGGEKLFF. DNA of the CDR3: TGTGCCAGCAGCTTGGACCCAGGGGGGGAAAAACTGTTTTTT.

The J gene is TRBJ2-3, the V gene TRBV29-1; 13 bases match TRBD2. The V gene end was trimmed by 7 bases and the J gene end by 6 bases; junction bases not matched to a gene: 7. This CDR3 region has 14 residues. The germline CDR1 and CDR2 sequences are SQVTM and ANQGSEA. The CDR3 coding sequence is TGCAGCGCCGAACTAGCGGGAGGGATGGATACGCAGTATTTT. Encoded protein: CSAELAGGMDTQYF.

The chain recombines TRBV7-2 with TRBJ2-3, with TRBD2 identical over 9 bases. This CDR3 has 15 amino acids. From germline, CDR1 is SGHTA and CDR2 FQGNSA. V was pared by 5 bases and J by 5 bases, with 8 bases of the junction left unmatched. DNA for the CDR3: TGTGCCAGCAGCCTGACTAGCGGCGATGGAGATACGCAGTATTTT. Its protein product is CASSLTSGDGDTQYF. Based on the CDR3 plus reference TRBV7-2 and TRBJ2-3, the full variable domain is GAGVSQSPSNKVTEKGKDVELRCDPISGHTALYWYRQSLGQGLEFLIYFQGNSAPDKSGLPSDRFSAERTGGSVSTLTIQRTQQEDSAVYLCASSLTSGDGDTQYFGPGTRLTVL.

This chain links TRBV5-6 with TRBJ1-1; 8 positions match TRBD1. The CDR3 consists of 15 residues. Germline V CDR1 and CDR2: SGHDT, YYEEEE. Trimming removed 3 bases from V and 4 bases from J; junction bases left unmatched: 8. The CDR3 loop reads CASSSLGQGVTEAFF. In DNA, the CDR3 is TGTGCCAGCAGCTCCCTAGGACAGGGTGTCACTGAAGCTTTCTTT.

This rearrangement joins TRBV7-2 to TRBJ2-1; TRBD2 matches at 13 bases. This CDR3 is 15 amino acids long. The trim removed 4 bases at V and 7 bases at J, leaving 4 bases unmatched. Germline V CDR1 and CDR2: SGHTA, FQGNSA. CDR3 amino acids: CASSWRTSGSNEQFF. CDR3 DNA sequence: TGTGCCAGCAGCTGGAGGACTAGCGGGAGTAATGAGCAGTTCTTC.

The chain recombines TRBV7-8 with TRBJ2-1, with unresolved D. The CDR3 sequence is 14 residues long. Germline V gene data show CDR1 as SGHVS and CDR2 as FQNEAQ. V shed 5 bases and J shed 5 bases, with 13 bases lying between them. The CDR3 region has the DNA TGTGCCAGCAGCCTTCTAGACCCCAACAATGAGCAGTTCTTC. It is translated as CASSLLDPNNEQFF.

This CDR3 is CAITSGGNTEAFF. The CDR3 region has the DNA TGTGCCATCACTAGCGGGGGGAACACTGAAGCTTTCTTT. The chain carries TRBV10-3 and TRBJ1-1; TRBD1 is a possible D gene (5 bases). Trimming took off 7 bases at V and 1 base at J, with 10 bases between the two ends. In germline, CDR1 is ENHRY, CDR2 SYGVKD. The CDR3 totals 13 residues.

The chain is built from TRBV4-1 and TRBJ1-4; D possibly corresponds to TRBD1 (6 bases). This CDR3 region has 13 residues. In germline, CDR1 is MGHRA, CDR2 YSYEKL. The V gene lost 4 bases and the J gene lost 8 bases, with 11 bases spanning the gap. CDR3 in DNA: TGCGCCAGCAGCCCCCTGAGGGGGGAAAAACTGTTTTTT. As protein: CASSPLRGEKLFF.

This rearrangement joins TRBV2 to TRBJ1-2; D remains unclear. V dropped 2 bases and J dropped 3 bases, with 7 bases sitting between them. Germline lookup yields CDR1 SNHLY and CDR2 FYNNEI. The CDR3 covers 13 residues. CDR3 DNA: TGTGCCAGCAGTGAACGTCCAGACTATGGCTACACCTTC. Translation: CASSERPDYGYTF.

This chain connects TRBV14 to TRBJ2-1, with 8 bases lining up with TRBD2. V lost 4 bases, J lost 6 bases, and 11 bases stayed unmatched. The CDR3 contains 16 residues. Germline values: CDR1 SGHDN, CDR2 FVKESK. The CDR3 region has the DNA TGTGCCAGCAGCCCATTAGCGGGGAGGGGGGGCAATGAGCAGTTCTTC. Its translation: CASSPLAGRGGNEQFF.

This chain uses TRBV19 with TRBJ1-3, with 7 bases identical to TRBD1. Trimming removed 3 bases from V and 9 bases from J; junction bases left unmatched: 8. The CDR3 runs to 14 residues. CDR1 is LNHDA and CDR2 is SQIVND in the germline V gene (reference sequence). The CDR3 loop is CASSIGTELGTIYF. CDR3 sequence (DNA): TGTGCCAGTAGTATCGGGACAGAACTCGGCACCATATATTTT.

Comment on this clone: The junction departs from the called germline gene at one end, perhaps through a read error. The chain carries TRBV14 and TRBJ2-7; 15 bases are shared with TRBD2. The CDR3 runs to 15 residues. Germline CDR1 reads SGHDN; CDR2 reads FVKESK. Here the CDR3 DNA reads TGTGCCAGCAGCCAAATCCGGACTAGCGGGAGGGCCGTGGTGTTC. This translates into CASSQIRTSGRAVVF.